Included here is one T cell receptor beta chain sequence, with context. Its target antigen remains unknown. The sample holds no much larger clone one base away, and base qualities are not on file. CDR1 and CDR2 (GTSNPN, SVGIG) derive from the germline V gene (reference sequence). The V end gives up 0 bases and the J end 8 bases, leaving 11 bases in the junction not matched to a gene. Including cysteine and phenylalanine, the CDR3 has 15 amino acids. Only CDR3 DNA is held: 45 bases, read in frame from base 1. This record belongs to a study of blood T cell repertoires in COVID-19 (dated by TCRdb to 2019 to 2021). Study-wide context: Collaborator samples came from the United States, Italy and Spain and covered acute and convalescent phases of COVID-19. The prospective study material was composed of cDNA or gDNA derived from T cells, B-cell-depleted T cells, or PBMCs. Deeply sampled blood TCRbeta repertoires from subjects exposed to, actively infected with, or recovered from COVID-19 were included in the dataset. The repertoires were released in a freely available public database meant as a resource for research on the immune response to SARS-CoV-2. The samples were drawn from two sources: the first 160 participants of the ongoing ImmuneRACE study, and 1,000 to 1,500 subjects contributed by 6 global collaborators. Nearly every sample came with metadata listing a de-identified subject ID, COVID-19 status, age in years and sex. Where available, HLA class I and class II types were obtained from metadata supplied by the sample provider rather than from assay-based typing. Here is what the overall study found, with its caveats: The amount of clinical and demographic metadata varied by source and participant and was provided uncurated.

The collaborating institutions used their own protocols to collect whole blood in K2EDTA tubes. For TCRbeta analysis, collaborator samples were shipped as frozen whole blood, as isolated PBMCs, or as DNA extracted from either sample type. The immunoSEQ Assay, a bias-controlled multiplex PCR, was used to amplify TCRbeta CDR3 regions from genomic DNA. The original methods were these. Nucleated cell counts per sample were estimated from amplification of reference gene primers within the assay. To quantify the absolute abundance of each unique TCRbeta CDR3 rearrangement, sequence reads were collapsed and filtered. Productive Simpson clonality was computed per sample as the square root of Simpson's diversity index over productive rearrangements. TCRdb's version of the immuneACCESS table is confined to in-frame rearrangements and falls short of the full clone set. An unresolved V gene accounts for under half of the shortfall where checked; the remainder is of unknown origin. V and J calls and clone size follow that table, whereas D and trimming were derived from the DNA. Present in this sample are under 35,000 clones, over 75% of which were seen just once. 9.5% to 13% of the sample goes to the ten largest clones.

Sequenced sample: peripheral blood. This TCR was recovered from a man in his fifties or sixties with acute or convalescent COVID-19. The sequence is built from TRBV30 and TRBJ2-3; 7 of the junction bases match TRBD2. The nucleotide sequence reads TGTGCCTGGAGTGTAACCCCCGGGACTACCGGTACGCAGTATTTT. Translated, it gives CAWSVTPGTTGTQYF.